The rows below give T cell receptor beta chains drawn from one sample of a study of cytomegalovirus exposure and HLA in healthy donors. Profiling relied on immunoSEQ multiplex PCR, and the TCRdb table lists in-frame clones only, not all of them. In the table there are approximately 140,000 clones, approximately 80% of which are singletons. The specimen was PBMCs. The source is a man younger than 30 in good health and CMV-seronegative. Each CDR3 is given with its conserved first and last residue. The D gene is left open where the match is weak. Clone size is given for some rows only: seen once, a few or many times, or a class if the clone is expanded.

cdr3_aa | cdr3_nt | v_call | d_call | j_call | clone_size
CASSPTGSGLFF | TGTGCCAGCTCACCCACAGGGTCGGGACTGTTTTTT | TRBV18 | NA | TRBJ1-4 | NA
CASSPRFFLALKETQYF | TGCGCCAGCAGCCCAAGATTTTTTCTAGCCCTTAAAGAGACCCAGTACTTC | TRBV4-3 | NA | TRBJ2-5 | NA
CASSRGGKVYGYTF | TGTGCCAGCAGCCGAGGGGGCAAGGTCTATGGCTACACCTTC | TRBV27 | TRBD1 | TRBJ1-2 | NA
CASSDGARFIGEQFF | TGTGCCAGCAGTGATGGGGCTAGATTTATCGGTGAGCAGTTCTTC | TRBV25-1 | NA | TRBJ2-1 | NA
CAIVGGVGTTEAFF | TGTGCCATCGTAGGGGGAGTCGGAACCACTGAAGCTTTCTTT | TRBV10-3 | NA | TRBJ1-1 | NA
CASSLKKSADTQYF | TGTGCCAGCAGCTTAAAGAAGAGTGCAGATACGCAGTATTTT | TRBV5-5 | NA | TRBJ2-3 | once
CATSRGAGISYEQYF | TGTGCCACCAGCAGAGGGGCGGGAATCTCCTACGAGCAGTACTTC | TRBV15 | NA | TRBJ2-7 | NA
CAWSVGGSSYGYTF | TGTGCCTGGAGTGTAGGCGGCAGCTCCTATGGCTACACCTTC | TRBV30 | NA | TRBJ1-2 | NA
CASSLAQGTRDEQYF | TGTGCCAGCAGCTTAGCTCAGGGGACTAGGGACGAGCAGTACTTC | TRBV7-6 | TRBD2 | TRBJ2-7 | NA
CASSGGGQSYEQYF | TGTGCCAGCAGCGGGGGAGGGCAGTCCTACGAGCAGTACTTC | TRBV7-9 | TRBD2 | TRBJ2-7 | NA
CASSLGGTSYEQYF | TGTGCCAGCAGCTTGGGAGGGACCTCCTACGAGCAGTACTTC | TRBV7-6 | TRBD2 | TRBJ2-7 | few
CASSLDLVGAHNPIQNSPLHF | TGCGCCAGCAGCTTGGATTTAGTAGGGGCCCACAATCCCATTCAAAATTCACCCCTCCACTTT | TRBV5-1 | NA | TRBJ1-6 | few
CASSPDRANTEAFF | TGTGCCAGCTCCCCCGACAGGGCGAACACTGAAGCTTTCTTT | TRBV18 | TRBD1 | TRBJ1-1 | NA
CASSGTGDPTNYGYTF | TGTGCCAGCAGCGGAACAGGGGACCCTACTAACTATGGCTACACCTTC | TRBV9 | TRBD1 | TRBJ1-2 | NA
CALGTGGVGTEAFF | TGTGCCCTGGGGACAGGGGGCGTTGGGACTGAAGCTTTCTTT | TRBV15 | TRBD1 | TRBJ1-1 | NA
CASRRRTEPYEQYF | TGTGCCAGCAGACGACGGACAGAACCCTACGAGCAGTACTTC | TRBV6-5 | NA | TRBJ2-7 | NA
CASSLGGIIQNYEQYF | TGTGCCAGCAGCCTAGGAGGAATTATCCAGAACTACGAGCAGTACTTC | TRBV5-4 | NA | TRBJ2-7 | NA
CASSYSTGVSGYTF | TGTGCCAGCAGTTACTCGACAGGGGTTTCTGGCTACACCTTC | TRBV6-5 | TRBD1 | TRBJ1-2 | NA
CASSFAGESYNEQFF | TGTGCCAGCAGTTTCGCGGGGGAATCGTACAATGAGCAGTTCTTC | TRBV28 | TRBD2 | TRBJ2-1 | NA
CARTLTRKGQNTEAFF | TGTGCCAGAACTCTCACGAGGAAAGGCCAAAACACTGAAGCTTTCTTT | TRBV5-3 | NA | TRBJ1-1 | NA
CASSGTSGGTDTQYF | TGTGCCAGCAGCGGGACTAGCGGGGGCACAGATACGCAGTATTTT | TRBV7-2 | TRBD2 | TRBJ2-3 | once
CASSLSGQGNYGYTF | TGTGCCAGCAGCTTGTCTGGACAGGGGAACTATGGCTACACCTTC | TRBV5-4 | TRBD1 | TRBJ1-2 | NA
CARSPGQGASPLHF | TGTGCCAGAAGCCCGGGACAGGGGGCTTCACCCCTCCACTTT | TRBV7-5 | NA | TRBJ1-6 | NA
CASSPQGVSYTF | TGTGCCAGCAGCCCACAGGGAGTGAGCTACACCTTC | TRBV7-9 | NA | TRBJ1-2 | few
CASTKDRGPDTQYF | TGCGCCAGCACAAAGGACAGGGGTCCAGATACGCAGTATTTT | TRBV5-1 | TRBD1 | TRBJ2-3 | NA
CASSVERDRGGGMRTEAFF | TGTGCCAGCAGTGTTGAAAGGGATCGGGGAGGGGGAATGAGAACTGAAGCTTTCTTT | TRBV2 | NA | TRBJ1-1 | NA
CASSQDIRGNYGYTF | TGCGCCAGCAGCCAAGATATAAGGGGAAACTATGGCTACACCTTC | TRBV4-3 | NA | TRBJ1-2 | NA
CATSRDHRLAYNEQFF | TGTGCCACCAGCAGAGATCACAGGCTTGCCTACAATGAGCAGTTCTTC | TRBV15 | NA | TRBJ2-1 | NA
CASSLLAGGYNEQFF | TGTGCCAGCAGCTTACTGGCGGGGGGCTACAATGAGCAGTTCTTC | TRBV7-2 | TRBD2 | TRBJ2-1 | once
CASSRYLNDRAPDYGYTF | TGTGCCAGCAGCCGATACCTAAACGACAGGGCCCCGGACTATGGCTACACCTTC | TRBV16 | TRBD1 | TRBJ1-2 | NA
CAISGQQETQYF | TGTGCCATCAGTGGACAGCAAGAGACCCAGTACTTC | TRBV10-3 | NA | TRBJ2-5 | NA
CASSLGRAGELFF | TGTGCCAGCAGCTTAGGCAGGGCCGGGGAGCTGTTTTTT | TRBV7-2 | NA | TRBJ2-2 | NA
CAWAGQWGTEAFF | TGTGCCTGGGCTGGACAGTGGGGCACTGAAGCTTTCTTT | TRBV30 | NA | TRBJ1-1 | NA
CASSLVLSSYNSPLHF | TGCGCCAGCAGCTTGGTTCTAAGCTCCTATAATTCACCCCTCCACTTT | TRBV5-1 | NA | TRBJ1-6 | NA
CASSIPLHLGTGGDEQYF | TGTGCCAGCAGTATCCCTCTTCACCTCGGGACAGGGGGCGACGAGCAGTACTTC | TRBV27 | TRBD1 | TRBJ2-7 | NA
CASVVESGQPQHF | TGTGCCAGCGTTGTGGAATCGGGGCAGCCCCAGCATTTT | TRBV28 | NA | TRBJ1-5 | NA
CAISGTGAHEQYF | TGTGCCATCTCGGGGACAGGGGCCCACGAGCAGTACTTC | TRBV10-3 | TRBD1 | TRBJ2-7 | NA
CASRATVDYGYTF | TGTGCCAGCAGAGCGACGGTTGACTATGGCTACACCTTC | TRBV28 | NA | TRBJ1-2 | NA
CAWSVWQVNSPLHF | TGTGCCTGGAGTGTGTGGCAGGTCAATTCACCCCTCCACTTT | TRBV30 | NA | TRBJ1-6 | NA
CSVDGGFYGYTF | TGCAGCGTGGACGGGGGTTTCTATGGCTACACCTTC | TRBV29-1 | NA | TRBJ1-2 | NA
CASSRQGTAQETQYF | TGTGCCAGCAGTCGACAGGGAACAGCCCAAGAGACCCAGTACTTC | TRBV6-1 | TRBD1 | TRBJ2-5 | many
CASSLSGDLNTEAFF | TGTGCCAGCAGCTTAAGTGGAGACTTGAACACTGAAGCTTTCTTT | TRBV11-3 | NA | TRBJ1-1 | NA
CASSPSGSSRTDTQYF | TGTGCCAGCAGCCCTTCGGGGTCCTCACGGACAGATACGCAGTATTTT | TRBV27 | NA | TRBJ2-3 | NA
CASSIPPSGQHQETQYF | TGCGCCAGCAGCATTCCACCGTCGGGACAGCATCAAGAGACCCAGTACTTC | TRBV10-2 | TRBD1 | TRBJ2-5 | NA
CASSSLAGSGSPLHF | TGTGCCAGCAGCTCGCTCGCGGGAAGTGGTTCACCCCTCCACTTT | TRBV7-3 | NA | TRBJ1-6 | NA
CASNPQGENTEAFF | TGTGCCAGCAACCCCCAGGGGGAGAACACTGAAGCTTTCTTT | TRBV6-5 | TRBD1 | TRBJ1-1 | NA
CASSTGVLHTEAFF | TGTGCCAGCAGCACGGGAGTCCTGCACACTGAAGCTTTCTTT | TRBV7-6 | NA | TRBJ1-1 | NA
CASSPQGNTEAFF | TGCGCCAGCAGCCCCCAGGGGAACACTGAAGCTTTCTTT | TRBV4-3 | NA | TRBJ1-1 | NA
CAWSDQTGYGTDTQYF | TGTGCCTGGAGTGACCAAACAGGTTACGGCACAGATACGCAGTATTTT | TRBV30 | NA | TRBJ2-3 | NA
CSVEVHYGYTF | TGCAGCGTGGAGGTGCACTATGGCTACACCTTC | TRBV29-1 | NA | TRBJ1-2 | NA
CASSAPAGGHSYEQYF | TGTGCCAGCAGCGCTCCCGCTGGCGGGCACTCCTACGAGCAGTACTTC | TRBV9 | NA | TRBJ2-7 | NA
CASSYSLTGVNTIYF | TGTGCCAGCAGTTACTCCTTGACAGGGGTGAACACCATATATTTT | TRBV6-5 | TRBD1 | TRBJ1-3 | NA
CATTEGIEAFF | TGTGCCACCACAGAGGGAATAGAGGCTTTCTTT | TRBV27 | NA | TRBJ1-1 | few
CASSPTRGVYGANVLTF | TGCGCCAGCAGCCCAACCAGGGGAGTCTACGGGGCCAACGTCCTGACTTTC | TRBV4-3 | NA | TRBJ2-6 | NA
CATSTSVGTGINEQFF | TGTGCCACCTCGACAAGTGTCGGGACAGGGATCAATGAGCAGTTCTTC | TRBV7-8 | TRBD1 | TRBJ2-1 | NA
CASSPTAGLNEKLFF | TGTGCCAGCAGCCCGACGGCAGGTCTTAATGAAAAACTGTTTTTT | TRBV7-9 | NA | TRBJ1-4 | NA
CASSFLSPQADTQYF | TGTGCCAGCAGCTTTTTATCTCCTCAAGCCGATACGCAGTATTTT | TRBV7-3 | NA | TRBJ2-3 | NA
CASATYGLGNTEAFF | TGTGCCAGCGCGACTTATGGGTTAGGGAACACTGAAGCTTTCTTT | TRBV6-6 | NA | TRBJ1-1 | NA
CASSADRNTEAFF | TGTGCCAGCAGTGCGGACAGGAACACTGAAGCTTTCTTT | TRBV6-4 | NA | TRBJ1-1 | once